A single TCR beta chain is shown here with its context. Its antigen remains undetermined. No much larger clone is present one base from it, and per-base qualities are unavailable. The data are from a study of blood T cell repertoires in COVID-19 (dated by TCRdb to 2018 to 2021). Context from the whole study: Samples from collaborators originated in the United States, Italy and Spain and spanned both the acute and convalescent phases of COVID-19. Deeply sampled blood TCRbeta repertoires from subjects exposed to, actively infected with, or recovered from COVID-19 were included in the dataset. The repertoires were made available in a free public database intended to serve as a resource for research on the immune response to SARS-CoV-2. The samples were drawn from the first 160 participants of the ongoing ImmuneRACE study and from roughly 1,300 subjects provided by 6 global collaborators. Nearly every sample came with metadata listing a de-identified subject ID, COVID-19 status, age in years and sex. The material from the prospective study consisted of cDNA or gDNA derived from T cells, B-cell-depleted T cells, or PBMCs. Where HLA class I and class II types were available, the types were taken from metadata supplied by the sample provider, not from assay-based typing. Results and caveats for the whole study, not just this receptor: How much clinical and demographic metadata was included differed by source and by participant, and the metadata was provided uncurated.

According to the germline V gene, CDR1 reads SNHLY and CDR2 reads FYNNEI. The CDR3 sequence holds 12 residues, the cysteine and phenylalanine included. The read is trimmed to its CDR3 DNA, 36 bases read in frame from base 1. V and J lose 6 bases and 7 bases, and a span of 7 bases separates them. TCRbeta CDR3 regions were amplified from genomic DNA using the immunoSEQ Assay, a bias-controlled multiplex PCR. Processing in the source paper ran as follows. Nucleated cell counts per sample were estimated from amplification of reference gene primers within the assay. Sequence reads were collapsed and filtered to measure the absolute abundance of every unique TCRbeta CDR3 rearrangement. Productive Simpson clonality was computed per sample as the square root of Simpson's diversity index over productive rearrangements. The table comes from immuneACCESS by way of TCRdb, which keeps in-frame sequences with V and J called. Part of the clones is missing from these tables; in studies checked, under half for an unresolved V gene and the rest for unknown reasons. The DNA gave D and trimming, while V, J and clone size come from that table. The sample table holds around 130,000 clones, of which around 83% were seen once. In total, the top ten clones hold over 15% of the sample.

Participants in the prospective study were aged roughly 18 to 100 years, lived in more than 20 United States geographic areas, and enrolled through a virtual design. In the prospective study, participants were assigned to cohorts based on the clinical history participants reported in a screening survey and a study questionnaire. For ImmuneRACE Cohort 3, a participant was defined as recovered based on two consecutive negative NP/OP PCR tests, clearance by a healthcare professional, or resolution of symptoms. Mobile phlebotomists in the prospective study collected whole blood, serum and a nasopharyngeal or oropharyngeal swab from every participant. Participants in the prospective study had the option to provide additional blood draws and questionnaires over a 2-month period. Before DNA extraction, prospective study blood samples were shipped either frozen or at room temperature.

Sequencing was carried out using PBMCs or T cells enriched from blood (not recorded which). This chain joins TRBV2 to TRBJ1-6, with an unclear D gene assignment. The TCR comes from a man aged 25-45 years who had recovered from COVID-19. This receptor carries the CDR3 CASRAPNSPLHF. The DNA sequence reads TGTGCCAGCAGGGCCCCAAATTCACCCCTCCACTTT.